Listed below are T cell receptor beta chains from one sample, sequenced in a study of Tregs in tolerant kidney transplant recipients. This table comes from immunoSEQ multiplex PCR, and its TCRdb copy is limited to in-frame clones, with some not included. The data contain about 77,000 clones, approximately 98% of them singletons. The sample was CD4+ T cells from blood, taken before the transplant. The receptors were gathered from a human donor who received a combined kidney and bone marrow transplant. CDR3s include the opening cysteine and the closing phenylalanine or tryptophan. Fields, in order: J gene, clone size, CDR3 length, V gene, D gene, CDR3 protein, CDR3 DNA. A D gene is named only where the DNA matches it firmly. Clone size appears in some rows only: once, few, many, or a class for an expanded clone.

>TRBJ2-1|-|16|TRBV5-1|TRBD2
CASRPLGLAGANEQFF
TGCGCCAGCAGGCCCTTAGGGCTAGCGGGAGCCAATGAGCAGTTCTTC
>TRBJ2-7|-|15|TRBV7-2|TRBD2
CASSTTSGELYEQYF
TGTGCCAGCAGCACAACCAGCGGGGAGTTATACGAGCAGTACTTC
>TRBJ1-1|-|16|TRBV29-1|TRBD1
CSVEKRDRGGGTEAFF
TGCAGCGTTGAAAAGAGGGACAGGGGGGGTGGGACTGAAGCTTTCTTT
>TRBJ2-3|-|12|TRBV10-3|-
CAISGETDTQYF
TGTGCCATCAGTGGGGAGACAGATACGCAGTATTTT
>TRBJ1-3|once|16|TRBV6-6|-
CASSYPLQGTGNTIYF
TGTGCCAGCAGTTACCCTCTACAGGGAACCGGAAACACCATATATTTT
>TRBJ2-3|-|17|TRBV5-1|TRBD1
CASSLISTGQGSDTQYF
TGCGCCAGCAGCTTAATTAGCACGGGACAGGGCTCAGATACGCAGTATTTT
>TRBJ2-7|-|15|TRBV5-1|-
CASSPTAGRPYEQYF
TGCGCCAGCAGCCCCACGGCGGGCAGGCCCTACGAGCAGTACTTC
>TRBJ2-5|-|13|TRBV5-1|-
CASSRTSGETQYF
TGCGCCAGCAGCCGGACCAGCGGGGAGACCCAGTACTTC
>TRBJ2-5|-|17|TRBV5-5|TRBD2
CASSLGSGGTTGETQYF
TGTGCCAGCAGCTTAGGCAGCGGGGGAACAACAGGGGAGACCCAGTACTTC
>TRBJ2-7|-|17|TRBV14|TRBD2
CASSQGKRLAGGHEQYF
TGTGCCAGCAGCCAAGGTAAGAGACTAGCGGGAGGCCACGAGCAGTACTTC
>TRBJ2-1|-|12|TRBV9|-
CASSLRGNEQFF
TGTGCCAGCAGCTTAAGAGGGAATGAGCAGTTCTTC
>TRBJ2-2|-|14|TRBV11-3|-
CASSSGSGRGELFF
TGTGCCAGCAGCTCAGGGTCGGGCCGCGGGGAGCTGTTTTTT
>TRBJ1-1|once|15|TRBV19|-
CASTNPGGVNTEAFF
TGTGCCAGTACCAACCCCGGCGGGGTGAACACTGAAGCTTTCTTT
>TRBJ2-3|-|15|TRBV6-5|TRBD1
CASSYRTGGQDTQYF
TGTGCCAGCAGTTACAGGACAGGGGGCCAAGATACGCAGTATTTT
>TRBJ2-3|-|13|TRBV5-4|-
CASSSSSTDTQYF
TGTGCCAGCAGCTCCTCTAGCACAGATACGCAGTATTTT
>TRBJ2-3|-|16|TRBV4-2|-
CASSPSNSSRADTQYF
TGTGCCAGCAGCCCAAGTAATTCGAGTCGGGCAGATACGCAGTATTTT
>TRBJ2-1|-|15|TRBV10-3|TRBD2
CAISGSGGALNEQFF
TGTGCCATCAGTGGTAGCGGGGGGGCTCTCAATGAGCAGTTCTTC
>TRBJ2-7|once|14|TRBV18|-
CASSPMGRTYEQYF
TGTGCCAGCTCACCAATGGGGAGGACCTACGAGCAGTACTTC
>TRBJ1-2|-|15|TRBV2|TRBD1
CASSERTGEKYGYTF
TGTGCCAGCAGTGAAAGGACAGGGGAGAAGTATGGCTACACCTTC
>TRBJ2-2|-|16|TRBV7-3|-
CASRDSGSANTGELFF
TGTGCCAGCAGAGATAGCGGAAGCGCGAACACCGGGGAGCTGTTTTTT
>TRBJ1-1|-|12|TRBV7-2|TRBD1
CASSLTGTEAFF
TGTGCCAGCAGCTTGACAGGGACTGAAGCTTTCTTT
>TRBJ1-2|-|11|TRBV20-1|-
CSAGRMYGYTF
TGCAGTGCTGGCCGCATGTATGGCTACACCTTC
>TRBJ2-7|-|15|TRBV4-1|-
CASSQDGSGKREQYF
TGCGCCAGCAGCCAAGATGGGTCAGGGAAGCGCGAGCAGTACTTC
>TRBJ2-2|many|15|TRBV29-1|-
CSVVDGTINTGELFF
TGCAGCGTTGTTGACGGGACAATCAACACCGGGGAGCTGTTTTTT
>TRBJ2-7|-|18|TRBV5-5|-
CASSLRAGLLTNNYEQYF
TGTGCCAGCAGCTTGCGAGCAGGGCTACTAACGAACAATTACGAGCAGTACTTC
>TRBJ2-7|-|11|TRBV29-1|-
CSVGGGYEQYF
TGCAGCGTTGGGGGCGGTTACGAGCAGTACTTC
>TRBJ1-1|-|14|TRBV7-3|TRBD1
CASSSGTANTEAFF
TGTGCCAGCAGCTCCGGGACAGCGAACACTGAAGCTTTCTTT
>TRBJ2-2|-|16|TRBV10-3|TRBD1
CAISEIGDRSTGELFF
TGTGCCATCAGTGAAATAGGGGACAGGAGTACCGGGGAGCTGTTTTTT